The text below deals with one TCR beta chain. The study counted Cohort 3 donors as recovered given two negative PCRs, clearance, or symptom resolution. The data were taken from a study of blood T cell repertoires in COVID-19. This table comes from immunoSEQ multiplex PCR, and its TCRdb copy is limited to in-frame clones, with some not included. Of about 360,000 clones in the sample, 87% are singletons; the top ten hold 1% to 1.5%. The germline V and J ends were trimmed by 3 bases and 7 bases, with 13 bases remaining between them. The germline gives CDR1 WNHNN, CDR2 SYGVQD (reference sequence). The CDR3 sequence is 14 residues long.

Input material: PBMCs or T cells enriched from blood (not recorded which). The TCR comes from a man aged 30-40 years who had recovered from COVID-19. The chain uses TRBV10-1 and TRBJ2-1; TRBD2 might be the D (7 bases). CDR3 in amino acids: CASSDGGPGNEQFF. As DNA, the CDR3 is TGCGCCAGCAGTGACGGGGGGCCGGGGAATGAGCAGTTCTTC.